This T cell receptor beta chain appears in the sequencing data of a study of CD8 T cells in Susac syndrome (dated by TCRdb to the late 2010s). In the study overall: Whether CD8+ T cell activation and differentiation in Susac syndrome was antigen driven was tested using repertoire sequencing.

Per the germline V gene, SGHRS is the CDR1 and YFSETQ is the CDR2. The CDR3, from cysteine to phenylalanine, totals 14 residues. CDR3 DNA only is kept here, 42 bases in frame from base 1. V gives up 0 bases and J gives up 2 bases, and the segment between their germline ends measures 9 bases. On this clonotype: The target of this receptor is not known. No base quality information exists; no much larger clone differs at one position.

RNA was extracted using the RNeasy kit, and roughly 0.45 to 1 microgram was reverse transcribed with random hexamers. TCR beta CDR3 regions were amplified with the immunoSEQ multiplex PCR assay covering 54 Vbeta and 13 Jbeta segments. PCR amplification bias was corrected by using a synthetic template baseline for primer optimization and computational correction. Concerning the study's data processing: Reads were assigned to V, D and J genes according to IMGT and analyzed in immunoSEQ Analyzer, with only productive sequences retained. Clonality was calculated as one minus the Shannon entropy normalized by log2 of the number of productive unique sequences. Public and private clones were assessed among the 100 most prevalent clones of each patient and control. A clone was defined as Susac-specific if it was absent from the healthy and MS cohorts, from 1052 published viral clones and from other ImmuneACCESS disease sequences. Clones were called with MiXCR by TCRdb after fastp trimmed the public reads at Q25, and only in-frame beta chains were retained. Entries are consolidated by CDR3 protein sequence, retaining the most common genes and DNA. The V and J calls follow TCRdb's processing rather than the paper's. This sample comprises around 150,000 distinct CDR3 sequences, less than 95% of them detected only once. Clones ranked in the top ten supply 0.075% to 0.095% of the sample.

What the research found in general, with its limitations: The study acknowledged that relatively few individuals were included in the TCR sequencing and HLA analysis.

Peripheral blood CD8+ and CD4+ T cells from healthy donors, Susac syndrome patients and multiple sclerosis patients were profiled by high-throughput TCR beta sequencing. Multiple sclerosis controls were treatment-naive patients with stable or active relapsing-remitting disease fulfilling revised McDonald criteria. CD8+ TEMRA cells were enriched by FACS, while bulk CD8+ and CD4+ T cells were purified by magnetic negative isolation. Blood was collected in EDTA tubes and processed within 24 hours, with PBMCs isolated through density gradient centrifugation. PBMCs intended for TCR sequencing were cryopreserved in liquid nitrogen and thawed later in a water bath at 37 degrees C. The sorted or isolated CD4+, CD8+ and CD8+ TEMRA cells reached a purity of at least 90%.

The source of this sequence is a human donor with multiple sclerosis. Input material: CD4+ T cells from PBMCs. The V gene is TRBV5-1 and the J gene is TRBJ2-7, and the D gene may be TRBD1, 5 bases matching. DNA sequence: TGCGCCAGCAGCTTGGGCAGGGAACCCTACGAGCAGTACTTC. This codes for CASSLGREPYEQYF.